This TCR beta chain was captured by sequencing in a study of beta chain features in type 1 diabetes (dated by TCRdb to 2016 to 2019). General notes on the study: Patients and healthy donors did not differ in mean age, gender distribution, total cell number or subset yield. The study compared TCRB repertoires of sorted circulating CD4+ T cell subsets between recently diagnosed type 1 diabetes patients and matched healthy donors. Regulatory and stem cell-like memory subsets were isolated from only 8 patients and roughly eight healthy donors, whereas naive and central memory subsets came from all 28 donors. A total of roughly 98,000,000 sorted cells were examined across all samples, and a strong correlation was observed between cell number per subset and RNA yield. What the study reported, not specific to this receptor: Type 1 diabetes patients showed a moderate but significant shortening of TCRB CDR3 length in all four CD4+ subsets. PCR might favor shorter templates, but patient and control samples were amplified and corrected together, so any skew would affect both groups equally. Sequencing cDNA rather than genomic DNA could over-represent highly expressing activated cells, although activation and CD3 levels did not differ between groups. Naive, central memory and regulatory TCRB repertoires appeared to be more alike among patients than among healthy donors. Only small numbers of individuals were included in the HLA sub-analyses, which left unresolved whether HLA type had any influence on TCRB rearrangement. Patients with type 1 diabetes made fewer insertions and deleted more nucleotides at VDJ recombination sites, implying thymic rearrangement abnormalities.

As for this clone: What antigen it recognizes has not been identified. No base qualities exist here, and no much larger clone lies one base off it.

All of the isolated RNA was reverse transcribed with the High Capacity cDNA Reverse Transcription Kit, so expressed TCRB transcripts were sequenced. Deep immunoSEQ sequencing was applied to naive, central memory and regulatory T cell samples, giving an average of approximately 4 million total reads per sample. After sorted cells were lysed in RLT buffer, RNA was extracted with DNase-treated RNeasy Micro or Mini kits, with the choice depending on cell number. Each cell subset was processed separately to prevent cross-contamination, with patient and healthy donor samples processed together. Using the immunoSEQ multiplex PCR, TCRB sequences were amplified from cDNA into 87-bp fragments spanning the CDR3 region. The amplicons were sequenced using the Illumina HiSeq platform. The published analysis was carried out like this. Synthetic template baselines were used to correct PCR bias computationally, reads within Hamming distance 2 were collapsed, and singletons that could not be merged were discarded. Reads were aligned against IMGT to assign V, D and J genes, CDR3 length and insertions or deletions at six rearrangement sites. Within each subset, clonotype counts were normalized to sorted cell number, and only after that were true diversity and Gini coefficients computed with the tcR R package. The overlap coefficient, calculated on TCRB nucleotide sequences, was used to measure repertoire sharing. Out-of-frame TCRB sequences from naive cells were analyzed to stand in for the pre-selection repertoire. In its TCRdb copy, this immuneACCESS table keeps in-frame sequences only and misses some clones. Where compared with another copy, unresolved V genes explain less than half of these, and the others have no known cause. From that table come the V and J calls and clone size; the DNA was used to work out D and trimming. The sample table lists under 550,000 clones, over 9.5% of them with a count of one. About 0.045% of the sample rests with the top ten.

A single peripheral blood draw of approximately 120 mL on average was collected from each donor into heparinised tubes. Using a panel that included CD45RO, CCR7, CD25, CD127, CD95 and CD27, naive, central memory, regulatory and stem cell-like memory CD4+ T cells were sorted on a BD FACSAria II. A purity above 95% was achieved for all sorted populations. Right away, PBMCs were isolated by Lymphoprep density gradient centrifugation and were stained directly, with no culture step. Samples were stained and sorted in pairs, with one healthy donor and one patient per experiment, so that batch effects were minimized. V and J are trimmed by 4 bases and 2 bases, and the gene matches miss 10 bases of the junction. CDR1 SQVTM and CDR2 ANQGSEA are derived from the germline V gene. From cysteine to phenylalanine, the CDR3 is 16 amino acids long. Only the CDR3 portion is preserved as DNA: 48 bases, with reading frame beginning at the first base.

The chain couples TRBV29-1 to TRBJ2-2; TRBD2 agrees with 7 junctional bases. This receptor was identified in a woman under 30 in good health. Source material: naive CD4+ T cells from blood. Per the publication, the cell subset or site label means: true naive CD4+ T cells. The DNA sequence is TGCAGCGTTGTGGGGTTAAGCGGGACTAACACCGGGGAGCTGTTTTTT. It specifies CSVVGLSGTNTGELFF.